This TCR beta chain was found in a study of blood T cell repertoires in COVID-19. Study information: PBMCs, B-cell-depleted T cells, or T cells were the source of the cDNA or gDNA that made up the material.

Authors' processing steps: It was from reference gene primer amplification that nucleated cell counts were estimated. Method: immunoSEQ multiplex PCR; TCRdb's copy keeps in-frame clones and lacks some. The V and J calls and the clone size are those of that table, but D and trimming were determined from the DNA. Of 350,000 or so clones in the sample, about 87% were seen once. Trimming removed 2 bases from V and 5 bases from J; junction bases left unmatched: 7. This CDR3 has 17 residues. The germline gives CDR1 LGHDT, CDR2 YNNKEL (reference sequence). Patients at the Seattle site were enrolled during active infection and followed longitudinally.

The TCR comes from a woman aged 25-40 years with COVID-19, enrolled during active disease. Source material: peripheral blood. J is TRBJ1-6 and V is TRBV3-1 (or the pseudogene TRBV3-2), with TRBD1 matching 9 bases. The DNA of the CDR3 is TGTGCCAGCAGCCAACACAGGGGGCGTTGGGATAATTCACCCCTCCACTTT. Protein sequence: CASSQHRGRWDNSPLHF.